This T cell receptor beta chain was recorded in a study of regulatory T cells. Points from the study as a whole: Hydrophobic residues at CDR3 positions 6 and 7 were enriched in conventional CD4+ T cells of CD3G-deficient patients.

About this clone itself: Its specificity is unknown.

CDR3 length equals 19 residues. Looked up from germline, CDR1 is SGHRS and CDR2 is YFSETQ. V shed 0 bases and J 2 bases; nucleotides not matched to a gene: 12. The PCR used 52 TRBV and 13 TRBJ primers. The data were produced by immunoSEQ multiplex PCR, yet TCRdb's version contains in-frame clones alone and is incomplete. The profile shows tens of thousands of clones, around nine tenths of them singletons. Sequenced: conventional CD4+ T cells sorted from blood. The TCR comes from a child under 18 with CD3G deficiency. The chain uses TRBV5-1 and TRBJ2-4; 9 nucleotides match TRBD2. CDR3 sequence (DNA): TGCGCCAGCAGCTTGGGGTTAGCGGGAGCCGATGGGACCAAAAACATTCAGTACTTC. Its protein is CASSLGLAGADGTKNIQYF.